This T cell receptor beta chain was profiled in a study of T-cell reconstitution after alpha-beta-depleted transplantation in children. The V gene lost 2 bases and the J gene lost 4 bases, with 14 bases spanning the gap. The CDR3 contains 15 residues. Germline V gives CDR1 SGHVS, CDR2 FQNEAQ. Regarding the study as a whole: Newly produced T cells mostly accounted for T-cell counts and diversity one year post-transplant. Surviving recipient T cells and thymic progenitors accounted for the high day-60 TCRbeta diversity observed in some patients.

This clonotype has just a few counts. Its specificity is unknown. As it was prepared, the TCRbeta library received unique molecular identifiers. A single record per CDR3 protein comes from TCRdb applying MiXCR to the PCR reads. The sample contains around 70,000 distinct CDR3 sequences, 11% of which appear only once. This TCR was recovered from a boy under 18 with acute myeloid leukemia, due to receive a stem cell transplant. This specimen was PBMCs, taken before TCRalphabeta/CD19-depleted stem cell transplant. The rearrangement uses TRBV7-8 and TRBJ2-5; D might be TRBD1 or TRBD2, each matching 6 bases. CDR3 in amino acids: CASSLLVGGRETQYF. CDR3 DNA sequence: TGTGCCAGCAGCTTATTGGTCGGGGGCCGAGAGACCCAGTACTTC.